Listed below are T cell receptor beta chains from one sample, sequenced in a study of blood T cells in healthy people across ages. TCRdb redid the calling of the 5' RACE reads with MiXCR, one entry per CDR3 protein. The table lists about 680,000 distinct CDR3 sequences, 45% to 50% of them singletons. The material sequenced was blood. These receptors all stem from a woman aged 60 to 75 in good health. CDR3s include the opening cysteine and the closing phenylalanine or tryptophan. Each record gives: J gene, V gene, CDR3 protein.

TRBJ2-5,TRBV28,CASSPGHLDFREQYF
-,TRBV2,CASTRGGSYNEQYF
TRBJ2-1,TRBV6-5,CASSRGTVNEQFF
TRBJ2-3,TRBV10-3,CAISGGTSGYTDTQYF
TRBJ1-2,TRBV28,CASGGRRRDGYTF
TRBJ1-2,TRBV5-4,CASSPRAQKGYGYTF
TRBJ1-4,TRBV28,CATMSRSRATNEKLFF
TRBJ2-2,TRBV7-2,CASSAYRDTGELFF
TRBJ2-1,TRBV7-8,CASSPGQGLTEQFF
TRBJ2-7,TRBV7-6,CASSLAFQDEQYF
TRBJ1-6,TRBV7-2,CASSPRTANNSPLHF
TRBJ2-3,TRBV20-1,CSATAGGLDTQYF
-,TRBV7-2,CASSLGASGRAYEQYF
TRBJ2-7,TRBV7-2,CASNAKGLAGPYEQYF
TRBJ1-2,TRBV5-1,CASSFYRADGYTF
TRBJ2-7,TRBV20-1,CSADGSSSYEQYF
TRBJ2-7,TRBV5-1,CASSLGLADSYEQYF
TRBJ2-3,TRBV20-1,CSAPRTGADTQYF
TRBJ2-7,TRBV7-2,CASSPAASSYEQYF
TRBJ1-2,TRBV6-1,CASRVEGQYGYTF
TRBJ2-7,TRBV20-1,CSAREGRPTKQYF
TRBJ2-7,TRBV6-5,CASSYSPGQGTQYF
TRBJ2-1,TRBV5-1,CASSTPTSGEEQFF
TRBJ2-5,TRBV11-1,CASSHRTGGETQYF
TRBJ1-1,TRBV4-3,CASSQEQGQGEAFF
TRBJ1-5,TRBV7-9,CASSTGGASNQPQHF
TRBJ2-7,TRBV20-1,CSARTGRAEQYF
TRBJ2-5,TRBV20-1,CSANVFASGRQETQYF
TRBJ2-7,TRBV20-1,CSARALAHEQYF